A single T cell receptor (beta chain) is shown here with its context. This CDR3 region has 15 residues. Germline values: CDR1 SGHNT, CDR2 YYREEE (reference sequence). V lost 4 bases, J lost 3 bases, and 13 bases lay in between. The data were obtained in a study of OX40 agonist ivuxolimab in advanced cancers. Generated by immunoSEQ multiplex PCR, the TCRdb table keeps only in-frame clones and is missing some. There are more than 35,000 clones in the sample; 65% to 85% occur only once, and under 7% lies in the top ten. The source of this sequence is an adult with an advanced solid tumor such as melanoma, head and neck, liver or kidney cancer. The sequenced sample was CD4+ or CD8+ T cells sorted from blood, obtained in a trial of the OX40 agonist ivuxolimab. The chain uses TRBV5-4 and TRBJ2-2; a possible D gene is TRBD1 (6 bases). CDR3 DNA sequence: TGTGCCAGCAGCCGAGGGGGTGGGGACACCGGGGAGCTGTTTTTT. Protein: CASSRGGGDTGELFF.